One sample yielded the 32 T cell receptor beta chains listed below, sequenced in a study of cytomegalovirus exposure and HLA in healthy donors. Both 60 Vbeta primers and 13 Jbeta primers went into the PCR. Here immunoSEQ multiplex PCR was the method, and the copy in TCRdb shows in-frame clones only, minus some. The sample yields over 150,000 clones, around 85% seen once. The source material was PBMCs. The source of these receptors is a boy under 10 years old in good health and CMV-seronegative.

The V gene is TRBV29-1, the J gene TRBJ2-2; 8 nucleotides line up with TRBD1. Germline V CDR1 and CDR2: SQVTM, ANQGSEA. The J segment lost 2 bases and the V segment lost 6 bases, leaving 11 bases of the junction unmatched. The CDR3 has 16 residues. CDR3 loop: CSVGQGWGLNTGELFF. The CDR3 bases are TGCAGCGTCGGACAGGGTTGGGGTTTAAACACCGGGGAGCTGTTTTTT.

The rearrangement joins TRBV2 to TRBJ1-1; D is perhaps TRBD1 (6 bases). This CDR3 has 14 residues. Germline CDR1 reads SNHLY; CDR2 reads FYNNEI. V was clipped by 7 bases and J by 1 base, with 13 bases between them. In DNA, the CDR3 is TGTGCCAGCACCCTATGGACAGAGAACACTGAAGCTTTCTTT. It specifies CASTLWTENTEAFF.

The chain joins TRBV7-3 to TRBJ2-3; the D gene is possibly TRBD2 (6 bases). The CDR3 is 14 residues long. V shed 5 bases and J shed 5 bases, with 14 bases lying between them. CDR1 is SGHTA and CDR2 is FQGTGA in the germline V gene. DNA for the CDR3: TGTGCCAGCAGCCTTAGCGGCCTACTAGATACGCAGTATTTT. Protein sequence: CASSLSGLLDTQYF.

The gene calls are TRBV6-5 and TRBJ1-2, with TRBD1 identical over 10 bases. The CDR3 is 14 residues long. V shed 2 bases and J 4 bases; nucleotides not matched to a gene: 1. Germline CDR1 is MNHEY and CDR2 is SVGAGI. CDR3 in DNA: TGTGCCAGCAGTTACCGGGACAGGGGCTATGGCTACACCTTC. Translating it yields CASSYRDRGYGYTF.

The chain's CDR3 is CAWRDRYTGELFF. In nucleotides, the CDR3 is TGTGCCTGGAGGGACAGGTACACCGGGGAGCTGTTTTTT. This chain uses TRBV30 with TRBJ2-2; TRBD1 matches at 7 bases. The V and J ends lost 3 bases and 3 bases, in that order; junction bases with no gene match: 1. This CDR3 spans 13 amino acids. Germline V gene data show CDR1 as GTSNPN and CDR2 as SVGIG (reference sequence).

The V gene is TRBV19, the J gene TRBJ2-1, with 10 bases matching TRBD2. The CDR3 extends over 15 amino acids. Germline lookup yields CDR1 LNHDA and CDR2 SQIVND (reference sequence). The V gene end was trimmed by 5 bases and the J gene end by 2 bases; junction bases not matched to a gene: 3. The CDR3 sequence: CASSHSGGPYNEQFF. CDR3 nucleotides: TGTGCCAGTAGTCATAGCGGGGGGCCCTACAATGAGCAGTTCTTC.

V usage is TRBV6-5 and J usage is TRBJ1-2; D is unclear. The V and J ends lost 0 bases and 0 bases respectively, with 8 bases between them. Germline V gene data show CDR1 as MNHEY and CDR2 as SVGAGI. This CDR3 spans 15 amino acids. CDR3 sequence: CASSYSRASNYGYTF. The CDR3 region has the DNA TGTGCCAGCAGTTACTCGAGAGCCTCTAACTATGGCTACACCTTC.

This clone has more than one count but fewer than ten. The chain carries TRBV6-5 and TRBJ2-5; 12 bases agree with TRBD1. The CDR3 has 16 amino acids. The trim removed 4 bases at V and 1 base at J, leaving 4 bases unmatched. Germline-derived CDR1 and CDR2 are MNHEY and SVGAGI. The CDR3 DNA sequence: TGTGCCAGCAGTTCCACGGGACAGGGGGCCCAAGAGACCCAGTACTTC. Amino acids: CASSSTGQGAQETQYF.

The V gene is TRBV23-1, the J gene TRBJ1-6, with TRBD1 matching 8 bases. TRBV23-1 qualifies as an ORF whose function is uncertain. The CDR3 runs to 16 residues. V lost 4 bases, J lost 7 bases, and 9 bases stayed unmatched. This chain's CDR3 is CASSLHGQGGNSPLHF. The CDR3 DNA reads as TGCGCCAGCAGTCTCCACGGACAGGGTGGGAATTCACCCCTCCACTTT.

The CDR3 DNA reads as TGTGCCAGCAGTGACGGGGCAGGGCACGGGAGATATGGCTACACCTTC. This gives the protein CASSDGAGHGRYGYTF. The chain is built from TRBV6-4 and TRBJ1-2; tentative D call: TRBD1 (5 bases). V gave up 2 bases and J gave up 5 bases, with 18 bases separating them. CDR1 MRHNA and CDR2 SNTAGT come from the germline V gene. This CDR3 region has 16 residues.

The genes are TRBV7-9 and TRBJ2-2, with 10 bases fitting TRBD2. After removal of 5 bases from V and 0 bases from J, the junction contained 6 bases not matched to a gene. The CDR3 has 17 amino acids. Germline CDR1 SEHNR, CDR2 FQNEAQ (reference sequence). In DNA, the CDR3 is TGTGCCAGCAGCGGAGCGGGGGGGCGGTCGAACACCGGGGAGCTGTTTTTT. Translating it yields CASSGAGGRSNTGELFF.

This chain uses TRBV29-1 with TRBJ2-1; D is uncertain. Germline V lookup: CDR1 SQVTM, CDR2 ANQGSEA. The CDR3 contains 10 residues. V gave up 4 bases and J gave up 6 bases, with 4 bases separating them. CDR3 amino acids: CSVGGNEQFF. In DNA, the CDR3 is TGCAGCGTTGGAGGCAATGAGCAGTTCTTC.

V is TRBV28 and J is TRBJ1-1; D remains unclear. V lost 4 bases and J lost 7, with 10 bases in between. The CDR3 loop spans 12 amino acids. CDR1 and CDR2 from the germline V gene are MDHEN and SYDVKM. The CDR3 DNA follows: TGTGCCAGCAGTTCCGTCGGGGTTGAAGCTTTCTTT. Translation: CASSSVGVEAFF.

This clone has just a few counts. The chain joins TRBV10-3 to TRBJ2-2, with a weak D call TRBD1 (6 bases). Trimming left V 6 bases short and J 6 bases short, with 17 bases between. Germline CDR1 and CDR2: ENHRY and SYGVKD. The CDR3 contains 15 residues. CDR3 amino acids: CAIRLQGSVAGELFF. The CDR3 nucleotides are TGTGCCATCAGACTACAGGGTTCGGTCGCCGGGGAGCTGTTTTTT.

The chain joins TRBV28 to TRBJ2-5, with a possible D match to TRBD2 (6 bases). The CDR3 sequence is 14 residues long. Trimming took 4 bases from V and 1 from J, leaving 10 bases between them. Germline loops: CDR1 MDHEN, CDR2 SYDVKM. CDR3 in amino acids: CASSYRDFQETQYF. CDR3 sequence (DNA): TGTGCCAGCAGTTATCGGGACTTCCAAGAGACCCAGTACTTC. The full variable domain, in which reference TRBV28 and TRBJ2-5 provide the parts outside the CDR3, is DVKVTQSSRYLVKRTGEKVFLECVQDMDHENMFWYRQDPGLGLRLIYFSYDVKMKEKGDIPEGYSVSREKKERFSLILESASTNQTSMYLCASSYRDFQETQYFGPGTRLLVL.

This clone was detected only once. The chain recombines TRBV27 with TRBJ2-1; TRBD2 agrees at 7 bases. V shed 7 bases and J 4 bases; nucleotides not matched to a gene: 1. In germline, CDR1 is MNHEY, CDR2 SMNVEV (reference sequence). This CDR3 comprises 12 residues. The CDR3 sequence is CASISGYNEQFF. As DNA, the CDR3 is TGTGCCAGCATTAGCGGGTACAATGAGCAGTTCTTC.

V usage is TRBV4-1 and J usage is TRBJ2-7, with D perhaps matching TRBD2 (6 bases). Per germline, CDR1 MGHRA and CDR2 YSYEKL. The CDR3 covers 15 residues. CDR3 sequence (DNA): TGCGCCAACAGCCCTTGGAGGGGTTCGGACTACGAGCAGTACGTC. Protein: CANSPWRGSDYEQYV.

This clone was observed a single time. This rearrangement joins TRBV10-2 to TRBJ2-7; TRBD1 matches at 8 bases. This CDR3 has 14 amino acids. Germline lookup yields CDR1 WSHSY and CDR2 SAAADI. V shed 6 bases and J 3 bases; nucleotides not matched to a gene: 7. In DNA form, the CDR3 reads TGCGCCAGCAGGACGGACAGGGCTAACTACGAGCAGTACTTC. Encoded protein: CASRTDRANYEQYF.

The rearrangement joins TRBV7-9 to TRBJ2-1; a weak D match, TRBD1 (5 bases). V lost 5 bases to trimming and J lost 4 bases, with 9 bases between them. CDR1 SEHNR and CDR2 FQNEAQ come from the germline V gene (reference sequence). The CDR3 is made up of 13 amino acids. CDR3 region: CASSPRQYNEQFF. Written as DNA, the CDR3 is TGTGCCAGCAGCCCTAGACAGTACAATGAGCAGTTCTTC.

This clone was seen once. The chain has TRBV10-1 and TRBJ1-3; no clear D gene. The CDR3 has 13 amino acids. Trimming left V 9 bases short and J 3 bases short, with 12 bases between. Germline-derived CDR1 and CDR2 are WNHNN and SYGVQD (reference sequence). The CDR3 reads CASSPLLGNTIYF. The DNA for the CDR3 is TGCGCCAGTTCCCCCCTCCTTGGAAACACCATATATTTT.

This sequence joins TRBV25-1 and TRBJ2-3, with TRBD2 identical over 9 bases. This CDR3 region has 15 residues. The V gene end was trimmed by 6 bases and the J gene end by 3 bases; junction bases not matched to a gene: 7. CDR1 is MGHDK, CDR2 SYGVNS, per germline. CDR3 sequence (DNA): TGTGCCAGCAGCTTAGCGGGAGTTAGTACAGATACGCAGTATTTT. It codes for CASSLAGVSTDTQYF.

The CDR3 nucleotides are TGTGCCATCAGGACTAGCGGGAGCTCCTACAATGAGCAGTTCTTC. Translated: CAIRTSGSSYNEQFF. The chain combines TRBV10-3 with TRBJ2-1; TRBD2 aligns across 12 bases. CDR1 is ENHRY, CDR2 SYGVKD, per germline. The CDR3 runs to 15 residues. V lost 6 bases and J lost 0; bases outside the gene matches: 0.

The V call is TRBV6-5, the J call TRBJ2-3; D is unresolved. The CDR3 is 15 residues long. Trimming took 4 bases from V and 0 from J, leaving 11 bases between them. Looked up from germline, CDR1 is MNHEY and CDR2 is SVGAGI. In DNA form, the CDR3 reads TGTGCCAGCAGTTCACACGAATTAAGCACAGATACGCAGTATTTT. This gives the protein CASSSHELSTDTQYF.

The CDR3 region is CASSSEPGQGDHEQYF. The CDR3 DNA sequence: TGTGCCAGCAGCTCCGAACCGGGACAGGGTGACCACGAGCAGTACTTC. The V call is TRBV13, the J call TRBJ2-7; 9 bases match TRBD1. The J segment lost 5 bases and the V segment lost 4 bases, leaving 12 bases of the junction unmatched. Germline CDR1 and CDR2: PRHDT and FYEKMQ (reference sequence). This CDR3 is 16 amino acids long.

A remark on this clone: The junction departs from germline at one end; a sequencing error may be responsible. The V gene is TRBV7-9, the J gene TRBJ2-7; D gene unclear. This CDR3 comprises 12 residues. Germline V gives CDR1 SEHNR, CDR2 FQNEAQ (reference sequence). The CDR3 nucleotides are TGTTCCAGCAGCTTAGTCGGTTACGAGCAGTACTTC. Protein sequence: CSSSLVGYEQYF. Based on the CDR3 plus reference TRBV7-9 and TRBJ2-7, the full variable domain is DTGVSQNPRHKITKRGQNVTFRCDPISEHNRLYWYRQTLGQGPEFLTYFQNEAQLEKSRLLSDRFSAERPKGSFSTLEIQRTEQGDSAMYLCSSSLVGYEQYFGPGTRLTVT.

In DNA form, the CDR3 reads TGTGCCAGCAGCTTAGAGGCTAGCCCTACCTACGAGCAGTACGTC. Its protein product is CASSLEASPTYEQYV. The chain joins TRBV11-2 to TRBJ2-7; D possibly corresponds to TRBD2 (5 bases). V lost 0 bases and J 2 bases, leaving 11 bases between the germline ends. Germline loops: CDR1 SGHAT, CDR2 FQNNGV. The CDR3 is 15 amino acids.

V is TRBV30 and J is TRBJ2-5; D possibly corresponds to TRBD2 (6 bases). Deletions cut 5 bases from V and 8 bases from J, with 15 bases between. Germline CDR1 and CDR2: GTSNPN and SVGIG (reference sequence). This CDR3 has 12 amino acids. CDR3 sequence reads: CAWGGPAGTQYF. The CDR3 DNA sequence: TGTGCCTGGGGTGGACCGGCGGGAACCCAGTACTTC.

The chain is built from TRBV9 and TRBJ2-1, with 7 bases identical to TRBD1. This CDR3 is built from 15 residues. Trimming took 3 bases from V and 4 from J; bases not matched to a gene: 7. Germline CDR1 SGDLS, CDR2 YYNGEE. CDR3 DNA: TGTGCCAGCAGCGCGCTGACAGGGAGATACAATGAGCAGTTCTTC. It codes for CASSALTGRYNEQFF.

The chain links TRBV25-1 to TRBJ2-5, with D possibly being TRBD1 (5 bases). In germline, CDR1 is MGHDK, CDR2 SYGVNS. The CDR3 runs 15 residues. V lost 8 bases and J 4 bases, leaving 20 bases between the germline ends. The CDR3 DNA sequence: TGTGCCAGCGCCGAAAATCAGGGTTCTCCAGAGACCCAGTACTTC. This codes for CASAENQGSPETQYF.

The rearrangement links TRBV27 to TRBJ1-5, with 8 bases aligning to TRBD1. CDR1 and CDR2 (germline): MNHEY, SMNVEV (reference sequence). This CDR3 spans 16 amino acids. V shed 8 bases and J 4 bases; nucleotides not matched to a gene: 13. The CDR3 DNA is TGTGCCAGCGAAAAGACGGACAGGGAAACTAATCAGCCCCAGCATTTT. As protein: CASEKTDRETNQPQHF.

The CDR3 region has the DNA TGTGCCAGCAGTTCTCCGGGACAGGGGAGCAATCAGCCCCAGCATTTT. Encoded protein: CASSSPGQGSNQPQHF. J is TRBJ1-5 and V is TRBV28; TRBD1 matches at 10 bases. Germline V gives CDR1 MDHEN, CDR2 SYDVKM. The length of the CDR3 is 16 residues. The junction had 4 bases not matched to a gene; V was cut back by 4 bases and J by 1 base.

This clone was observed a few times. The chain employs TRBV28 and TRBJ2-3, with a possible D match to TRBD1 (6 bases). The CDR3 runs 16 residues. V lost 3 bases and J 1 base, leaving 14 bases between the germline ends. CDR1 is MDHEN, CDR2 SYDVKM, per germline. DNA for the CDR3: TGTGCCAGCAGTTTTCAAACAGGGTCAGGCACAGATACGCAGTATTTT. Translation: CASSFQTGSGTDTQYF.